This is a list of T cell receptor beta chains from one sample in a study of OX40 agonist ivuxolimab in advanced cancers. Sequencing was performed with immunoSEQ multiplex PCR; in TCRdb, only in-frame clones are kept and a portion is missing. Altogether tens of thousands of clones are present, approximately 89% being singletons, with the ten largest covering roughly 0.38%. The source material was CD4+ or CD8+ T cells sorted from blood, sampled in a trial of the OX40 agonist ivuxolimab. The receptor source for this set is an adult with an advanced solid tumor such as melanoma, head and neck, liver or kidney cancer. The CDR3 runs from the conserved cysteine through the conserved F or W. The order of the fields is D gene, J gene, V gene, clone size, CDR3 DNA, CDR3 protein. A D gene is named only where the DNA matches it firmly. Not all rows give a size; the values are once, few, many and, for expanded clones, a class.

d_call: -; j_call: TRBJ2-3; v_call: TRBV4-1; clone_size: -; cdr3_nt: TGCGCCAGCAGCCAAGGCCTGCAGCGGAGCACAGATACGCAGTATTTT; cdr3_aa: CASSQGLQRSTDTQYF
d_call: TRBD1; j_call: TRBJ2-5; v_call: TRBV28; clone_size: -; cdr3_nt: TGTGCCAGCGGAATTCCCGGGACAGGTAGCGAGACCCAGTACTTC; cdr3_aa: CASGIPGTGSETQYF
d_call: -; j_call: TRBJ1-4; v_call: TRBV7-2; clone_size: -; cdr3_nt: TGTGCCAGCAGCTTAGGCGGGACAACTCTGTCCAATGAAAAACTGTTTTTT; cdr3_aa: CASSLGGTTLSNEKLFF
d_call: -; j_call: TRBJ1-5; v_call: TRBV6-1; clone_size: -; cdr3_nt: TGTGCCAGCAGTGTCGGCGGGGGCGGTCAGCCCCAGCATTTT; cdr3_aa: CASSVGGGGQPQHF
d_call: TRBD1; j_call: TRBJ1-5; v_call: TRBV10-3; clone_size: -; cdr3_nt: TGTGCCATCAGTGGGGACAGAAATCAGCCCCAGCATTTT; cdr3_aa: CAISGDRNQPQHF
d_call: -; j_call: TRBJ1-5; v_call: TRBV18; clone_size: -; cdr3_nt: TGTGCCAGCTCACCACCGAATAATCAGGGCAATCAGCCCCAGCATTTT; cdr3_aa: CASSPPNNQGNQPQHF
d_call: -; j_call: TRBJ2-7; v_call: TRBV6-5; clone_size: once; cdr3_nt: TGTGCCAGCAGTTCACCAGGGGTGTACGAGCAGTACTTC; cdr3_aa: CASSSPGVYEQYF
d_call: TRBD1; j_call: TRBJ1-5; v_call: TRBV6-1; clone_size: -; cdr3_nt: TGTGCCAGCAGTGCCAGTAACAGGGGAGGCCAGCCCCAGCATTTT; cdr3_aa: CASSASNRGGQPQHF
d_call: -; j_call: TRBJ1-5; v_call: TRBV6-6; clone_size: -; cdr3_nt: TGTGCCAGCAGTTACTCCGGGCAGGGAGGGCAGCCCCAGCATTTT; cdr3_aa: CASSYSGQGGQPQHF
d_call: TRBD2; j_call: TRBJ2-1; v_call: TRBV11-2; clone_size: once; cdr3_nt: TGTGCCAGCAGCTTAGAGCTTGGGCTAGCGGGAACCAATGAGCAGTTCTTC; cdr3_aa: CASSLELGLAGTNEQFF
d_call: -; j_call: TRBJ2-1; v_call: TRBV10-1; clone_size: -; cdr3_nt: TGCGCCAGCAGTGAGTCGCCCGACAATGAGCAGTTCTTC; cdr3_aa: CASSESPDNEQFF
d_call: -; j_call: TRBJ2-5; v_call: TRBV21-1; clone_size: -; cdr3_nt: TGTGCCAGCAGCATATCTCGGGACAGGGTAGAAGAGACCCAGTACTTC; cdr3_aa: CASSISRDRVEETQYF
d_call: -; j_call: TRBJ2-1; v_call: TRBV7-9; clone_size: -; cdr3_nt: TGTGCCAGCAGCTTAGTTGGGGACAATGAGCAGTTCTTC; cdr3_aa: CASSLVGDNEQFF
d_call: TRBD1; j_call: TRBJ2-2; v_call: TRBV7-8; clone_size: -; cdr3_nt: TGTGCCAGCAGCGCGGACAGGGTCCTCACCGGGGAGCTGTTTTTT; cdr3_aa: CASSADRVLTGELFF
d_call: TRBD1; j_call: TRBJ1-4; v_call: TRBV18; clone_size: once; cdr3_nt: TGTGCCAGCTCACTACGGACAGGGCGGTCGGAAAAACTGTTTTTT; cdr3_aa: CASSLRTGRSEKLFF
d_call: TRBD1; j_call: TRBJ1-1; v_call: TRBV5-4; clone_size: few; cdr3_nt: TGTGCCACCACCTGGGGACAGGGACGTATGAACACTGAAGCTTTCTTT; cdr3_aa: CATTWGQGRMNTEAFF
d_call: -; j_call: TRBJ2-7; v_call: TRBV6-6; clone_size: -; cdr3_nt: TGTGCCACCCGCTCGGGAAACGAGCAGTACTTC; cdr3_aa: CATRSGNEQYF
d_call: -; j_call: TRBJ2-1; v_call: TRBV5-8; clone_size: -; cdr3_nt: TGTGCCAGCAGCTTTTGGGGGTCAGAGAATGAGCAGTTCTTC; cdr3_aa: CASSFWGSENEQFF
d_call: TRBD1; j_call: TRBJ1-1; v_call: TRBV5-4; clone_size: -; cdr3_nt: TGTGCCAGCAGCCCGGACAGGGAGGGGGGTGAAGCTTTCTTT; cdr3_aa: CASSPDREGGEAFF
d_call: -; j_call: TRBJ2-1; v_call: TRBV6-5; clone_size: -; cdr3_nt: TGTGCCAGCAGTTACCTGGCGGGAGAGCAGTTCTTC; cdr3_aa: CASSYLAGEQFF
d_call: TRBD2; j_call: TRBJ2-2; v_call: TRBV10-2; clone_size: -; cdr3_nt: TGCGCCAGCAGTGATTTCCTAGCGGGACACACCGGGGAGCTGTTTTTT; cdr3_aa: CASSDFLAGHTGELFF
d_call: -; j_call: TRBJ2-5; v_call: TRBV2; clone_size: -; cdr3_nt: TGTGCCAGCAGTTTGATGAGGGAGGAGACCCAGTACTTC; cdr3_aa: CASSLMREETQYF